This T cell receptor (beta chain) derives from a study of T cell repertoires in cytomegalovirus infection. Study-wide points: Of the TCR beta families, the public ones yielded a cumulative frequency that identified carriers of CMV plus the relevant HLA. The ex vivo response was dominated by HLA-C-restricted CMV-specific TCR beta clonotypes.

This clonotype was found a few times. Its specificity is not known. From the reads, TCRdb called clonotypes with MiXCR, one entry per CDR3 protein. The repertoire has a few hundred thousand distinct CDR3 sequences, about 20% of them found once; the top ten carry 15% to 20%. Per the germline V gene, CDR1 is MNHEY and CDR2 is SVGAGI. The CDR3 spans 14 residues. V was trimmed by 4 bases and J by 2 bases, leaving 11 bases between them. The chain carries TRBV6-5 and TRBJ1-1; perhaps TRBD1 as D (6 bases). Sequenced material: CD8+ T cells from PBMCs. The TCR comes from a human donor in good health (CMV status not recorded). Some clones in this sample may be carry-over from other donors' samples. The CDR3 region has the DNA TGTGCCAGCAGTTTCAGACAGGTTAACACTGAAGCTTTCTTT. As protein: CASSFRQVNTEAFF.